Sequencing of this T cell receptor beta chain was carried out in a study of cytomegalovirus exposure and HLA in healthy donors. Broader study findings: Most TCR beta V segments were productive about 87% or about 30% of the time in an earlier analysis. The CMV antigen specificity of a few CMV-associated chains was confirmed through in vitro analysis.

This clone was seen only a few times. What it recognizes is unknown. PCR amplification relied on 60 Vbeta primers (plus 13 Jbeta primers). Only in-frame clones appear in the TCRdb table, and some are missing; sequencing was by immunoSEQ multiplex PCR. The table lists more than 95,000 clones, approximately 10% of them singletons. Germline trimming cut 2 bases from V and 4 bases from J; bases unmatched to any gene: 13. The CDR3 is 18 amino acids. Germline CDR1 reads SGHRS; CDR2 reads YFSETQ. Source material: PBMCs. The chain joins TRBV5-1 to TRBJ2-5; 11 bases fit TRBD2. The sequence was obtained from a woman aged 18 to 35 in good health and CMV-seropositive. DNA of the CDR3: TGCGCCAGCAGCTTCTACCGGGGTAGCGGGAGGGGTGGAGAGACCCAGTACTTC. This codes for CASSFYRGSGRGGETQYF. Full variable domain (remainder filled in from reference TRBV5-1 and TRBJ2-5): KAGVTQTPRYLIKTRGQQVTLSCSPISGHRSVSWYQQTPGQGLQFLFEYFSETQRNKGNFPGRFSGRQFSNSRSEMNVSTLELGDSALYLCASSFYRGSGRGGETQYFGPGTRLLVL.